One sample yielded the 13 T cell receptor beta chains listed below, sequenced in a study of multiple sclerosis patients with progressive multifocal leukoencephalopathy. Method: immunoSEQ multiplex PCR; TCRdb's copy keeps in-frame clones and lacks some. Counted here are around 30,000 clones, about 90% occurring once; the ten biggest clones make up roughly 1.3%. As to time point: approximately 12 months of natalizumab therapy. The specimen was PBMCs, collected from a patient treated with natalizumab. Receptors were obtained from a human donor with multiple sclerosis.

The chain couples TRBV9 to TRBJ2-3, with unresolved D. The V gene's germline CDR1 is SGDLS and CDR2 YYNGEE. Trimming took 2 bases from V and 1 from J, leaving 11 bases between them. This CDR3 has 15 residues. CDR3 protein: CASSVSSRGTDTQYF. The CDR3 nucleotides are TGTGCCAGCAGCGTCTCTTCCCGGGGCACAGATACGCAGTATTTT.

The chain links TRBV6-1 to TRBJ2-1; TRBD2 might be the D (5 bases). The CDR3 extends over 14 amino acids. Trimming took 2 bases from V and 8 from J, leaving 13 bases between them. Germline CDR1 and CDR2: MNHNS and SASEGT. The CDR3 nucleotides are TGTGCCAGCAGTGAAAACCTACTAGACGATGAGCAGTTCTTC. The encoded protein is CASSENLLDDEQFF.

The chain uses TRBV11-2 and TRBJ2-6; no clear D gene. The CDR3 has 17 residues. The germline V gene has CDR1 SGHAT and CDR2 FQNNGV. Between the trimmed V and J ends, which lost 0 bases and 0 bases, there was a span of 9 bases. The chain's CDR3 is CASSLDVAFSGANVLTF. The CDR3 nucleotides read TGTGCCAGCAGCTTAGATGTGGCCTTCTCTGGGGCCAACGTCCTGACTTTC.

The chain uses TRBV12-5 and TRBJ2-7; maybe TRBD1 (6 bases). The CDR3 runs to 19 residues. The germline V and J ends were trimmed by 3 bases and 3 bases, with 27 bases remaining between them. Germline CDR1 reads LGHNT; CDR2 reads FRNRAP. The CDR3, as DNA: TGTGCTAGTGGTTTTGTTACAAAAGGACAGAATAAGCCATTCTACGAGCAGTACTTC. This encodes CASGFVTKGQNKPFYEQYF. Drawing the rest from reference TRBV12-5 and TRBJ2-7, the complete variable domain is DARVTQTPRHKVTEMGQEVTMRCQPILGHNTVFWYRQTMMQGLELLAYFRNRAPLDDSGMPKDRFSAEMPDATLATLKIQPSEPRDSAVYFCASGFVTKGQNKPFYEQYFGPGTRLTVT.

The V call is TRBV5-6, the J call TRBJ2-7; D not certain. The CDR3 is made up of 11 amino acids. V lost 2 bases and J lost 0, with 0 bases in between. From germline, CDR1 is SGHDT and CDR2 YYEEEE. DNA of the CDR3: TGTGCCAGCAGCTTCTCCTACGAGCAGTACTTC. Translation: CASSFSYEQYF. Supplemented by reference TRBV5-6 and TRBJ2-7, the full variable domain reads DAGVTQSPTHLIKTRGQQVTLRCSPKSGHDTVSWYQQALGQGPQFIFQYYEEEERQRGNFPDRFSGHQFPNYSSELNVNALLLGDSALYLCASSFSYEQYFGPGTRLTVT.

V and J are TRBV4-1 and TRBJ2-1; D perhaps matches TRBD2 (6 bases). CDR3 length: 16 amino acids. V gave up 4 bases and J gave up 0 bases, with 13 bases separating them. In germline, CDR1 is MGHRA, CDR2 YSYEKL. For the CDR3, the DNA is TGCGCCAGCAGCCCCCCGGGGGTAAGCTCCTACAATGAGCAGTTCTTC. Protein product: CASSPPGVSSYNEQFF.

The V call is TRBV6-5, the J call TRBJ1-1; D remains ambiguous. Trimming left V 4 bases short and J 0 bases short, with 12 bases between. The CDR3 is 15 residues long. Germline V gene data show CDR1 as MNHEY and CDR2 as SVGAGI. The CDR3 sequence is CASSSGVPMNTEAFF. The CDR3 nucleotides read TGTGCCAGCAGTTCAGGAGTACCTATGAACACTGAAGCTTTCTTT.

The chain combines TRBV5-1 with TRBJ2-2; TRBD2 is a possible D gene (5 bases). The CDR3 spans 16 residues. V was cut by 1 base and J by 3 bases, with 13 bases left in between. CDR1 and CDR2 from the germline V gene are SGHRS and YFSETQ. The CDR3 here is CASSLSGARDTGELFF. The CDR3 DNA is TGCGCCAGCAGCTTGAGCGGCGCGAGGGACACCGGGGAGCTGTTTTTT.

The V gene is TRBV28, the J gene TRBJ2-5; the D gene is possibly TRBD1 (5 bases). The CDR3 contains 13 residues. Germline V gene data show CDR1 as MDHEN and CDR2 as SYDVKM. Trimming stripped 1 base from V and 5 bases from J, with 8 bases between. DNA of the CDR3: TGTGCCAGCAGTTTATACAGGTCCGAGACCCAGTACTTC. Encoded protein: CASSLYRSETQYF. Combining the CDR3 with reference TRBV28 and TRBJ2-5 gives the whole variable domain DVKVTQSSRYLVKRTGEKVFLECVQDMDHENMFWYRQDPGLGLRLIYFSYDVKMKEKGDIPEGYSVSREKKERFSLILESASTNQTSMYLCASSLYRSETQYFGPGTRLLVL.

The chain uses TRBV11-2 and TRBJ2-1, with 7 positions matching TRBD1. The CDR3 has 16 residues. Trimming removed 5 bases from V and 0 bases from J; junction bases left unmatched: 7. Per germline, CDR1 SGHAT and CDR2 FQNNGV. The DNA of the CDR3 is TGTGCCAGCAGCCACGTACAGGGGTTCTCCTACAATGAGCAGTTCTTC. Encoded protein: CASSHVQGFSYNEQFF.

V usage is TRBV30 and J usage is TRBJ1-4, with D maybe TRBD1 (5 bases). V was shortened by 3 bases and J by 8 bases, with 13 bases between the two germline ends. Germline CDR1 and CDR2: GTSNPN and SVGIG (reference sequence). The CDR3 has 13 residues. The CDR3 region has the DNA TGTGCCTGGAGCATCGGGGCCGGGGAAAAACTGTTTTTT. This translates into CAWSIGAGEKLFF.

The chain uses TRBV4-3 and TRBJ1-1; D remains unclear. Trimming left V 0 bases short and J 1 base short, with 9 bases between. This CDR3 has 15 amino acids. CDR1 is LGHNA and CDR2 is YSLEER in the germline V gene. The CDR3 spells CASSQDRVENTEAFF. The CDR3, as DNA: TGCGCCAGCAGCCAAGATAGAGTGGAGAACACTGAAGCTTTCTTT.

V is TRBV7-2 and J is TRBJ2-5; D not resolved. The J call may be wrong; the DNA end is better matched by TRBJ2-7. This CDR3 is 12 amino acids long. Germline V gives CDR1 SGHTA, CDR2 FQGNSA. The CDR3 loop reads CASSPPSYEQYF. The CDR3 region has the DNA TGTGCCAGCAGCCCGCCCTCCTACGAGCAGTACTTC.